The 24 T cell receptor beta chains reported below all come from one sample, sequenced in a study of Graves' ophthalmopathy and Graves' hyperthyroidism. For repertoire sequencing, the TCR beta CDR3 regions were amplified from RNA transcripts. The first-round RT-PCR employed HTBI primers together with the Qiagen OneStep RT-PCR kit. A multiplex PCR was then performed as the second round. TCRdb reprocessed the multiplex PCR reads via MiXCR and lists one record per CDR3 protein. This table has over 500,000 distinct CDR3 sequences, 22% appearing once. The sequencing sample was made of peripheral blood. Receptors originate from a woman aged 18-29 years with stable Graves' hyperthyroidism. Some clones in this sample may be carry-over from other donors' samples.

This clonotype was recorded many times. The gene calls are TRBV10-3 and TRBJ1-1; 8 bases line up with TRBD1. Germline lookup yields CDR1 ENHRY and CDR2 SYGVKD. The CDR3 length is 15 residues. After removal of 6 bases from V and 1 base from J, the junction contained 7 bases not matched to a gene. In DNA form, the CDR3 reads TGTGCCATCAGGTCGCAGGGGGCGAAGAACACTGAAGCTTTCTTT. Translated, it gives CAIRSQGAKNTEAFF.

This clonotype has a count of ten or more. V is TRBV6-2 or TRBV6-3 and J is TRBJ1-2; D may be TRBD1 (5 bases). The CDR3 has 13 amino acids. Germline V gene lookup returns CDR1 MNHEY and CDR2 SVGEGT. Trimming left V 6 bases short and J 6 bases short, with 14 bases between. The CDR3 protein is CASRLGTQDGYTF. In nucleotides, the CDR3 is TGTGCCAGCAGACTGGGGACTCAGGATGGCTACACCTTC.

This clonotype was seen repeatedly, ten times or more. The gene calls are TRBV6-2 or TRBV6-3 and TRBJ2-5, with 9 bases that match TRBD2. V was pared by 2 bases and J by 5 bases, with 9 bases of the junction left unmatched. Germline CDR1 is MNHEY and CDR2 is SVGEGT. CDR3 size: 16 residues. The CDR3 loop reads CASSYTAGGPSETQYF. The CDR3 DNA reads TGTGCCAGCAGTTACACGGCGGGGGGGCCGTCGGAGACCCAGTACTTC.

In its sample, this clonotype was seen a few times. V is TRBV4-2 and J is TRBJ2-5; 7 nucleotides line up with TRBD1. With 4 bases clipped from V and 2 bases from J, the junction kept 4 bases outside the gene matches. Germline V CDR1 and CDR2: LGHNA, YNFKEQ. The CDR3 covers 14 residues. The chain's CDR3 is CASSLRGQQETQYF. CDR3 nucleotides: TGTGCCAGCAGCCTTCGGGGACAGCAAGAGACCCAGTACTTC.

This clonotype was counted between two and nine times. V and J are TRBV6-5 and TRBJ2-7; D is undetermined. This CDR3 spans 15 amino acids. V shed 6 bases and J shed 3 bases, with 18 bases lying between them. Germline V gene data show CDR1 as MNHEY and CDR2 as SVGAGI. CDR3 region: CASRYDGAGIYEQYF. The DNA of the CDR3 is TGTGCCAGCAGATACGACGGAGCCGGTATCTACGAGCAGTACTTC.

There are many counts of this clonotype. V usage is TRBV28 and J usage is TRBJ1-2; 8 nucleotides line up with TRBD1. The J segment lost 7 bases and the V segment lost 5 bases, leaving 12 bases of the junction unmatched. This CDR3 has 15 amino acids. Per germline, CDR1 MDHEN and CDR2 SYDVKM. CDR3 nucleotides: TGTGCCAGCAGTACCTCCCGGACAGGGATAGGTGGCTACACCTTC. Amino acids: CASSTSRTGIGGYTF.

In its sample, this clonotype was seen many times. The chain joins TRBV2 to TRBJ2-5, with 8 bases identical to TRBD2. Germline CDR1 SNHLY, CDR2 FYNNEI. The CDR3 spans 14 residues. V shed 10 bases, J shed 1 base, and the junction held 8 bases outside the gene matches. The CDR3 coding sequence is TGTGCCACCTTAGCGGGGTCGTTCCAAGAGACCCAGTACTTC. It translates to CATLAGSFQETQYF.

A few counts support this clonotype. The gene calls are TRBV5-1 and TRBJ1-1; unclear D gene. Trimming took off 5 bases at V and 0 bases at J, with 8 bases between the two ends. CDR3 length: 13 amino acids. Germline V lookup: CDR1 SGHRS, CDR2 YFSETQ. The CDR3 nucleotides are TGCGCCAGCAGAACTTTTGTGAACACTGAAGCTTTCTTT. It translates to CASRTFVNTEAFF.

The chain carries TRBV12-3 or TRBV12-4 and TRBJ2-5; TRBD1 is a possible D gene (8 bases). The CDR3 runs 13 residues. V lost 5 bases to trimming and J lost 7 bases, with 14 bases between them. The CDR3 reads CASSTGGAGTQYF. CDR3 coding DNA: TGTGCCAGCAGTACAGGGGGGGCAGGGACCCAGTACTTC.

This clonotype was found many times. The genes are TRBV7-2 and TRBJ1-1; D remains unclear. CDR1 is SGHTA, CDR2 FQGNSA, per germline. CDR3 length: 13 amino acids. V lost 2 bases and J 6 bases, leaving 10 bases between the germline ends. The CDR3 nucleotides are TGTGCCAGCAGCTTAATGGCCGAGGCTGAAGCTTTCTTT. It translates to CASSLMAEAEAFF.

This clonotype has only a few counts. This chain links TRBV2 with TRBJ1-2; possibly TRBD1 for D (6 bases). CDR1 and CDR2 (germline): SNHLY, FYNNEI. The CDR3 is 12 residues long. Trimming left V 8 bases short and J 0 bases short, with 7 bases between. Written as DNA, the CDR3 is TGTGCCAGCGGGGGGCCTAACTATGGCTACACCTTC. Translated, it gives CASGGPNYGYTF.

This clonotype has just a few counts. This sequence joins TRBV18 and TRBJ1-3; 7 positions agree with TRBD1. Germline loops: CDR1 KGHSH, CDR2 LQKENI. Trimming took 2 bases from V and 2 from J; bases not matched to a gene: 6. CDR3 length: 16 amino acids. The CDR3 coding sequence is TGTGCCAGCTCACCAAGGGGGCGGACAGCTGGAAACACCATATATTTT. Its protein product is CASSPRGRTAGNTIYF.

This clonotype was recorded at least ten times. The chain uses TRBV6-1 and TRBJ1-1; TRBD1 agrees at 8 bases. CDR1 and CDR2 (germline): MNHNS, SASEGT. The ends lost 5 bases at V and 5 bases at J; junction bases unmatched: 7. The CDR3 covers 14 residues. CDR3 sequence (DNA): TGTGCCAGCAGTCCCCAGGGGGCAGGAACTGAAGCTTTCTTT. It codes for CASSPQGAGTEAFF.

This chain connects TRBV6-1 to TRBJ1-3, with no clear D. The CDR3 is 17 amino acids. V shed 9 bases and J shed 0 bases, with 21 bases lying between them. Germline CDR1 reads MNHNS; CDR2 reads SASEGT. Here the CDR3 DNA reads TGTGCCAGACTAACGTTGGATAGGAAGAGCTCTGGAAACACCATATATTTT. Its protein product is CARLTLDRKSSGNTIYF.

This chain uses TRBV5-1 with TRBJ1-2; maybe TRBD1 (5 bases). The V gene's germline CDR1 is SGHRS and CDR2 YFSETQ. Trimming removed 4 bases at V and 6 bases at J, with 19 bases between. The CDR3 runs to 15 residues. The CDR3 DNA is TGCGCCAGCAGCCCCAGCGGGGGATTCCTTCATGGCTACACCTTC. Translated: CASSPSGGFLHGYTF.

This clonotype was counted many times. This chain joins TRBV7-2 and TRBJ1-3; D unresolved. V was shortened by 4 bases and J by 0 bases, with 10 bases between the two germline ends. The CDR3 is 15 residues long. Germline values: CDR1 SGHTA, CDR2 FQGNSA. The CDR3 region is CASSSPRSSGNTIYF. CDR3 in DNA: TGTGCCAGCAGCTCCCCGCGAAGCTCTGGAAACACCATATATTTT. The full variable domain, completed using reference TRBV7-2 and TRBJ1-3, is GAGVSQSPSNKVTEKGKDVELRCDPISGHTALYWYRQSLGQGLEFLIYFQGNSAPDKSGLPSDRFSAERTGGSVSTLTIQRTQQEDSAVYLCASSSPRSSGNTIYFGEGSWLTVV.

This clonotype was found many times. The chain couples TRBV15 to TRBJ2-5; D is possibly TRBD1 (5 bases). Trimming took off 0 bases at V and 5 bases at J, with 13 bases between the two ends. The CDR3 extends over 15 amino acids. CDR1 and CDR2 (germline): LNHNV, YYDKDF (reference sequence). The CDR3 region is CATSREAGIRETQYF. The CDR3 bases are TGTGCCACCAGCAGAGAGGCAGGGATACGGGAGACCCAGTACTTC.

J is TRBJ2-5 and V is TRBV28; D remains unclear. Trimming stripped 2 bases from V and 6 bases from J, with 7 bases between. In germline, CDR1 is MDHEN, CDR2 SYDVKM. The CDR3 totals 12 residues. This CDR3 is CASSLTGQTQYF. The CDR3 region has the DNA TGTGCCAGCAGTTTAACCGGGCAGACCCAGTACTTC.

This clonotype was found many times. The rearrangement links TRBV6-5 to TRBJ2-7; 12 bases map to TRBD1. V lost 6 bases to trimming and J lost 6 bases; unmatched junction nucleotides: 3. CDR1 is MNHEY and CDR2 is SVGAGI in the germline V gene. The length of the CDR3 is 13 residues. This chain's CDR3 is CASRGQGAGEQYF. The CDR3 DNA reads TGTGCCAGCAGGGGACAGGGGGCAGGCGAGCAGTACTTC.

V is TRBV7-9 and J is TRBJ2-7, with D unclear. V dropped 0 bases and J dropped 3 bases, with 9 bases sitting between them. From germline, CDR1 is SEHNR and CDR2 FQNEAQ (reference sequence). CDR3 length equals 14 residues. The CDR3 reads CASSLAGVDYEQYF. The DNA of the CDR3 is TGTGCCAGCAGCTTAGCTGGAGTAGACTACGAGCAGTACTTC.

This clonotype showed up many times. This chain connects TRBV29-1 to TRBJ2-5, with a weak D call TRBD1 (6 bases). Germline assignment: CDR1 SQVTM and CDR2 ANQGSEA. The length of the CDR3 is 12 residues. The V and J ends lost 6 bases and 5 bases respectively, with 13 bases between them. CDR3 nucleotides: TGCAGCGTCGGTGGGACAATCGAGACCCAGTACTTC. Encoded protein: CSVGGTIETQYF.

This clonotype showed up many times. This rearrangement joins TRBV7-9 to TRBJ1-1, with D maybe TRBD1 (6 bases). The CDR3 contains 12 residues. The V gene's germline CDR1 is SEHNR and CDR2 FQNEAQ (reference sequence). Trimming left V 5 bases short and J 7 bases short, with 11 bases between. DNA for the CDR3: TGTGCCAGCAGCGTAGGGGGTGGTGAAGCTTTCTTT. The encoded protein is CASSVGGGEAFF.

This clonotype was seen a handful of times. The chain couples TRBV25-1 to TRBJ2-7, with no clear D. The CDR3 is 14 residues long. With 6 bases removed from V and 2 bases from J, the gap between germline ends came to 14 bases. In germline, CDR1 is MGHDK, CDR2 SYGVNS. CDR3 in amino acids: CASSPRPGAYEQYF. CDR3 sequence (DNA): TGTGCCAGCAGCCCAAGGCCAGGAGCCTACGAGCAGTACTTC.

In the case of this clonotype: The junction differs from germline at one of its ends, possibly a read error. This rearrangement joins TRBV19 to TRBJ1-5; the D gene is possibly TRBD1 (5 bases). CDR1 and CDR2 from the germline V gene are LNHDA and SQIVND (reference sequence). CDR3 length equals 15 residues. CDR3 DNA sequence: TGTGCCAGTATGGAGAAGGGGTTGAGGAATCAGCCCCATCATTTT. Its translation is CASMEKGLRNQPHHF.